The sequence of this TCR beta chain was determined in a study of response to subunit inactivated influenza vaccine. Study-level findings and limits: Authors proposed each seasonal influenza vaccination draws in few new T cells.

V was pared by 3 bases and J by 4 bases, with 15 bases between. The germline gives CDR1 MDHEN, CDR2 SYDVKM. The CDR3 sequence is 15 residues long. MiXCR was run by TCRdb on the RT-PCR reads, yielding one entry per CDR3 protein. Here the sample spans almost 600,000 distinct CDR3 sequences, less than 15% being singletons. Notes on this clonotype: Its antigen is undetermined.

This rearrangement joins TRBV28 to TRBJ1-1; the D gene is possibly TRBD1 (5 bases). This sequence was found in a man aged 45-65 years who received an inactivated influenza vaccine. The specimen comprised PBMCs from blood, sampled 11 to 12 days after vaccination. CDR3 coding DNA: TGTGCCAGCAGTTTCGGGGCAGGACTTAGCACTGAAGCTTTCTTT. Its protein is CASSFGAGLSTEAFF.